The T cell receptor beta chain under discussion was sequenced for a study of T-cell reconstitution after alpha-beta-depleted transplantation in children (dated by TCRdb to 2016 to 2017). For the study in its entirety: Using TCR repertoire profiling, the study followed T-cell immune reconstitution in a quantitative way in children after TCRalphabeta/CD19-depleted allogeneic hematopoietic cell transplantation. Study-wide conclusions, independent of this receptor: In some patients, high TCRbeta diversity at day 60 was attributed to recipient T cells and intrathymic progenitors that had survived conditioning. The frequencies of hyperexpanded clones fell over the following months, and after one year, T-cell counts and TCRbeta diversity were mostly attributed to newly produced T cells. About two months after transplant, the apparently early recovery of alphabetaT-cell counts reportedly depended on just several hundred clones that had expanded rapidly and came from non-depleted graft cells.

This clonotype was observed at least ten times. Which antigen it targets is not known. One base away there is no much larger clone; base qualities are not given. Receptor amplification or capture employed PCR. Sequencing was carried out with an Illumina HiSeq 2500. TCR libraries were prepared with molecular barcoding, using unique molecular identifiers to normalize TCRbeta repertoire quantification. TCRdb itself trimmed the public reads at Q25 with fastp, ran MiXCR and retained productive beta chains. Every distinct CDR3 protein forms one entry, paired with its most common genes and DNA. This sample holds hundreds of thousands of distinct CDR3 sequences; roughly a tenth were observed only once. Less than 9% of the sample comes from the top ten. V loses 0 bases at its end and J loses 4 bases; junction bases beyond the gene matches: 1. For CDR1 and CDR2, the germline V gene lists SGHRS and YFSETQ. Spanning cysteine to phenylalanine, the CDR3 consists of 14 amino acids. The retained sequence is limited to the CDR3, 42 bases, with the frame set at the first base.

Reading the label with the study, this specimen's treatment or condition is: allogeneic hematopoietic cell transplantation with graft depleted of TCRalphabeta T cells and CD19 B cells. The children who served as transplant recipients had been given grafts of TCRalphabeta/CD19-depleted allogeneic hematopoietic cells. The chain employs TRBV5-1 and TRBJ2-7; 10 bases in the junction line up with TRBD2. The TCR originated in a boy under two years old with acute myeloid leukemia, due to receive a stem cell transplant. Sequencing was performed on PBMCs, taken before TCRalphabeta/CD19-depleted stem cell transplant. The CDR3 is CASSLELAGYEQYF. The sequenced DNA: TGCGCCAGCAGCTTGGAACTAGCGGGATACGAGCAGTACTTC.